Listed here are 24 T cell receptor beta chains from one sample, sequenced in a study of patients and donors after allogeneic stem cell transplantation. TCRdb re-called the RT-PCR reads with MiXCR, one entry per CDR3 protein. This sample carries 400,000 to 500,000 distinct CDR3 sequences, 16% of them seen once, and the ten largest clones take less than 8.5%. What was sequenced was blood, either unsorted or a sorted T cell fraction (not recorded which). The receptors derive from a human donor who was either an allogeneic HSCT recipient or a stem cell or donor lymphocyte infusion donor (not recorded which). It is not recorded whose cells these are; they may come from a transplant donor.

This clonotype has at least ten counts. This chain connects TRBV5-1 to TRBJ2-2; 9 bases agree with TRBD1. The CDR3 extends over 15 amino acids. In germline, CDR1 is SGHRS, CDR2 YFSETQ. The V gene end was trimmed by 3 bases and the J gene end by 4 bases; junction bases not matched to a gene: 4. The CDR3 loop is CASSSQGAPTGELFF. CDR3 bases: TGCGCCAGCAGCTCACAGGGGGCTCCCACCGGGGAGCTGTTTTTT.

V gene TRBV25-1 combines with J gene TRBJ1-5, with 10 bases matching TRBD1. CDR3 length: 13 amino acids. V was clipped by 8 bases and J by 4 bases; unmatched bases: 2. Germline V gives CDR1 MGHDK, CDR2 SYGVNS. CDR3 sequence (DNA): TGTGCCAGCGGACAGGGGGTAAATCAGCCCCAGCATTTT. Its protein product is CASGQGVNQPQHF.

This chain joins TRBV30 and TRBJ2-1; 7 nucleotides align to TRBD1. The germline V gene encodes CDR1 GTSNPN and CDR2 SVGIG (reference sequence). The CDR3 has 15 amino acids. The V segment lost 3 bases and the J segment 7 bases; nucleotides outside the gene matches: 12. The DNA for the CDR3 is TGTGCCTGGAGCCCACTTAGGGGGCTGCGTAATGAGCAGTTCTTC. This sequence encodes CAWSPLRGLRNEQFF.

This clonotype was counted between two and nine times. The J gene is TRBJ2-7, the V gene TRBV15, with 8 bases aligning to TRBD1. The J segment lost 3 bases and the V segment lost 0 bases, leaving 7 bases of the junction unmatched. Germline CDR1 reads LNHNV; CDR2 reads YYDKDF (reference sequence). This CDR3 spans 16 amino acids. As DNA, the CDR3 is TGTGCCACCAGCAGAGATACAGGGGGATACAACTACGAGCAGTACTTC. Its protein is CATSRDTGGYNYEQYF.

The chain is built from TRBV7-3 and TRBJ2-1; D not resolved. Trimming took off 0 bases at V and 7 bases at J, with 7 bases between the two ends. The CDR3 has 13 residues. Germline lookup yields CDR1 SGHTA and CDR2 FQGTGA. The CDR3 bases are TGTGCCAGCAGCTTAACTCTCGCAAATGAGCAGTTCTTC. This gives the protein CASSLTLANEQFF.

This clonotype occurred a few times. The chain is built from TRBV4-3 and TRBJ1-2, with D uncertain. Deletions cut 0 bases from V and 3 bases from J, with 17 bases between. This CDR3 has 17 amino acids. CDR1 and CDR2 (germline): LGHNA, YSLEER. The CDR3 nucleotides read TGCGCCAGCAGCCAAGATCCAACACCCCAACGGGACTATGGCTACACCTTC. Translating gives CASSQDPTPQRDYGYTF.

J is TRBJ1-1 and V is TRBV5-1, with 9 bases that match TRBD1. This CDR3 is 13 amino acids long. With 0 bases clipped from V and 12 bases from J, the junction kept 6 bases outside the gene matches. Per germline, CDR1 SGHRS and CDR2 YFSETQ. As DNA, the CDR3 is TGCGCCAGCAGCTTGGTGGGGACAGGGAGGTCTTTCTTT. Its translation is CASSLVGTGRSFF.

The sample holds a few counts of this clonotype. The gene calls are TRBV24-1 and TRBJ2-1; TRBD2 agrees at 10 bases. The CDR3 has 15 residues. Trimming cost V 1 base and J 9 bases; bases outside gene matches: 5. CDR1 KGHDR and CDR2 SFDVKD come from the germline V gene. CDR3: CATSDFGTSDAEQFF. In DNA, the CDR3 is TGTGCCACCAGTGATTTCGGGACTAGCGATGCTGAGCAGTTCTTC.

V is TRBV12-3 or TRBV12-4 and J is TRBJ2-1; 9 bases agree with TRBD1. Trimming cost V 6 bases and J 8 bases; bases outside gene matches: 11. This CDR3 region has 15 residues. CDR3 nucleotide sequence: TGTGCCAGCAGCAACCCGGGACAGGGATGGTATGAGCAGTTCTTC. It is translated as CASSNPGQGWYEQFF.

The chain has TRBV4-3 and TRBJ2-5; 7 nucleotides match TRBD2. Trimming cost V 0 bases and J 5 bases; bases outside gene matches: 6. Looked up from germline, CDR1 is LGHNA and CDR2 is YSLEER. This CDR3 is built from 15 residues. The CDR3 region is CASSQEAGRAETQYF. DNA for the CDR3: TGCGCCAGCAGCCAAGAAGCAGGGAGGGCGGAGACCCAGTACTTC.

The sample holds a few counts of this clonotype. V is TRBV29-1 and J is TRBJ2-7, with D perhaps TRBD2 (5 bases). The ends were cut back, 2 bases at V and 6 bases at J, with 23 bases in the middle. The germline CDR1 and CDR2 sequences are SQVTM and ANQGSEA. CDR3 length: 16 residues. CDR3 loop: CSVETRRGLVGSEQYF. CDR3 DNA: TGCAGCGTTGAAACCCGGCGAGGGTTGGTCGGTTCCGAGCAGTACTTC.

The chain combines TRBV7-9 with TRBJ1-1; weak D call: TRBD1 (5 bases). Germline CDR1 and CDR2: SEHNR and FQNEAQ (reference sequence). The CDR3 runs 15 residues. The V and J ends lost 3 bases and 6 bases respectively, with 17 bases between them. The CDR3 bases are TGTGCCAGCAGCTTCCACAGGCAGATAGTGCCTGAAGCTTTCTTT. This encodes CASSFHRQIVPEAFF.

The V and J genes are TRBV6-2 or TRBV6-3 and TRBJ2-1, with D perhaps matching TRBD2 (7 bases). The CDR3 extends over 19 amino acids. CDR1 is MNHEY and CDR2 is SVGEGT in the germline V gene. V was pared by 0 bases and J by 0 bases, with 18 bases between. CDR3 bases: TGTGCCAGCAGTTACTCCAAGCGAGGGGGGGGGAGCTCCTACAATGAGCAGTTCTTC. Protein: CASSYSKRGGGSSYNEQFF.

V gene TRBV18 combines with J gene TRBJ1-2; possibly TRBD1 for D (5 bases). CDR1 is KGHSH and CDR2 is LQKENI in the germline V gene. The CDR3 consists of 15 residues. Trimming cost V 1 base and J 5 bases, with 14 bases left between them. The CDR3 coding sequence is TGTGCCAGCTCACCACACCAGGGAAAACTTTATGGCTACACCTTC. This codes for CASSPHQGKLYGYTF. Supplemented by reference TRBV18 and TRBJ1-2, the full variable domain reads NAGVMQNPRHLVRRRGQEARLRCSPMKGHSHVYWYRQLPEEGLKFMVYLQKENIIDESGMPKERFSAEFPKEGPSILRIQQVVRGDSAAYFCASSPHQGKLYGYTFGSGTRLTVV.

V and J are TRBV10-3 and TRBJ2-5; maybe TRBD1 (6 bases). The germline V gene has CDR1 ENHRY and CDR2 SYGVKD. V was pared by 3 bases and J by 3 bases, with 14 bases between. This CDR3 comprises 15 residues. CDR3 residues: CAISDPGTKEETQYF. The CDR3 DNA reads as TGTGCCATCAGTGATCCCGGGACAAAGGAAGAGACCCAGTACTTC.

In its sample, this clonotype was seen many times. The V call is TRBV7-3, the J call TRBJ2-2, with 7 bases fitting TRBD1. The CDR3 extends over 14 amino acids. V was pared by 5 bases and J by 2 bases, with 2 bases of the junction left unmatched. Germline CDR1 reads SGHTA; CDR2 reads FQGTGA. This chain's CDR3 is CASSRDRNTGELFF. The DNA for the CDR3 is TGTGCCAGCAGCCGGGACAGAAACACCGGGGAGCTGTTTTTT.

This rearrangement joins TRBV20-1 to TRBJ2-4, with a possible D match to TRBD1 (6 bases). The CDR3 is 15 amino acids. In germline, CDR1 is DFQATT, CDR2 SNEGSKA (reference sequence). The V end lost 5 bases, the J end lost 8 bases, and 22 bases lay between the germline ends. CDR3 protein: CSADMDSPLVDIQYF. The CDR3, as DNA: TGCAGTGCTGACATGGACAGTCCCCTAGTAGACATTCAGTACTTC.

This clonotype came up many times. The J gene is TRBJ1-1, the V gene TRBV5-1; D not certain. CDR1 and CDR2 from the germline V gene are SGHRS and YFSETQ. The CDR3 runs 13 residues. Trimming pared 5 bases from V and 3 bases from J, leaving 11 bases between. CDR3 nucleotide sequence: TGCGCCAGCAGGATTAACTGGGACACTGAAGCTTTCTTT. Its translation: CASRINWDTEAFF.

The rearrangement joins TRBV28 to TRBJ1-1; D remains ambiguous. This CDR3 is built from 13 residues. Germline assignment: CDR1 MDHEN and CDR2 SYDVKM. Trimming left V 0 bases short and J 10 bases short, with 12 bases between. The CDR3 nucleotides are TGTGCCAGCAGTTTATGGACACCTGCTGGAGCTTTCTTT. It is translated as CASSLWTPAGAFF.

This clonotype appeared many times. The V call is TRBV12-3 or TRBV12-4, the J call TRBJ2-5; D possibly corresponds to TRBD2 (5 bases). The length of the CDR3 is 15 residues. Trimming took off 3 bases at V and 5 bases at J, with 16 bases between the two ends. The CDR3 sequence: CASSLIRTQGETQYF. As DNA, the CDR3 is TGTGCCAGCAGTTTGATTCGGACTCAAGGGGAGACCCAGTACTTC.

This clonotype was counted between two and nine times. This CDR3 is CASSISGGANEQFF. CDR3 nucleotide sequence: TGTGCCAGCAGCATTAGCGGGGGGGCCAATGAGCAGTTCTTC. This chain uses TRBV7-2 with TRBJ2-1, with 11 nucleotides matching TRBD2. This CDR3 is 14 amino acids long. Germline V gene lookup returns CDR1 SGHTA and CDR2 FQGNSA. V lost 5 bases to trimming and J lost 6 bases; unmatched junction nucleotides: 3.

The chain combines TRBV5-6 with TRBJ1-1; maybe TRBD1 (6 bases). The germline V gene has CDR1 SGHDT and CDR2 YYEEEE. Trimming took 0 bases from V and 4 from J, leaving 13 bases between them. The CDR3 loop spans 15 amino acids. The CDR3 loop reads CASSLESRGSTEAFF. CDR3 nucleotides: TGTGCCAGCAGCTTGGAGTCCAGGGGCAGCACTGAAGCTTTCTTT.

A few counts support this clonotype. V and J are TRBV5-1 and TRBJ2-2, with D possibly TRBD2 on 5 matching bases. Germline CDR1 SGHRS, CDR2 YFSETQ. The CDR3 is 12 amino acids. The ends were cut back, 3 bases at V and 6 bases at J, with 6 bases in the middle. This CDR3 reads CASSSEAGELFF. CDR3 coding DNA: TGCGCCAGCAGCTCGGAGGCCGGGGAGCTGTTTTTT.

The chain links TRBV9 to TRBJ2-7; D perhaps matches TRBD2 (5 bases). The CDR3 covers 17 residues. Deletions cut 4 bases from V and 3 bases from J, with 23 bases between. Germline values: CDR1 SGDLS, CDR2 YYNGEE. This CDR3 is CASSPTINRGMGYEQYF. CDR3 DNA: TGTGCCAGCAGCCCGACGATTAACCGGGGTATGGGCTACGAGCAGTACTTC.